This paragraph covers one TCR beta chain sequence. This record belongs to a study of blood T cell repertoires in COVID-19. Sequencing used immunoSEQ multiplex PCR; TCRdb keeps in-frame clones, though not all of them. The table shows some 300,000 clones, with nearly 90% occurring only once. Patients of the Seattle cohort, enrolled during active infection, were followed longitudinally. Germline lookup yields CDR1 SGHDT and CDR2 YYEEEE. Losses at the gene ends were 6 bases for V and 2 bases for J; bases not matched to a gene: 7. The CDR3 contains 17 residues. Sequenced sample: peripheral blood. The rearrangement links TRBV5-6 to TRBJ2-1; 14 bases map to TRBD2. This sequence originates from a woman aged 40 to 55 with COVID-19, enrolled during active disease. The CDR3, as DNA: TGTGCCAGCACCGGGACTAGCGGGAGAAAGGCCTACAATGAGCAGTTCTTC. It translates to CASTGTSGRKAYNEQFF.